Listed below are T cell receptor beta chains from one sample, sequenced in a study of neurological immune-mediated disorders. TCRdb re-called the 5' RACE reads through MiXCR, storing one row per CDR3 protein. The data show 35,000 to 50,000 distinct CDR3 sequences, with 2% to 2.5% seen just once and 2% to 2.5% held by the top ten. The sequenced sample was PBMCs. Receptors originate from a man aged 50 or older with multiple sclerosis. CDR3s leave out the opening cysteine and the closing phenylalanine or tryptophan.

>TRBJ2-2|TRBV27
ASSLLGAGTGELF
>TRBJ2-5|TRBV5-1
ASSMGQGRETQY
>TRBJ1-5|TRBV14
ASSKGGQPQH
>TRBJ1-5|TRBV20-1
SAREQGGNQPQN
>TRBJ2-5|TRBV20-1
SVSTGSTQETQY
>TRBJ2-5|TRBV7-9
ASSYRDTQETQY
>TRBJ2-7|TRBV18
ASSPSGGLSYEQY
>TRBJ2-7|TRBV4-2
ASSRGTGPTYEQY
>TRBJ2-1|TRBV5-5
ASSYTPSDEQF
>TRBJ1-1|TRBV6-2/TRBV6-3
ASSYGGSEAF
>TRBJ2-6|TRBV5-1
ASRSNAGTNVLT
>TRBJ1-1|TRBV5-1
ASSFQGEGTEAF
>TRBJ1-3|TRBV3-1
ASSPGFSGNTIY
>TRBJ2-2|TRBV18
ASSRSGTLNTGELF
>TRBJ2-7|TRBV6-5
ASRPLAGIHPYEQY
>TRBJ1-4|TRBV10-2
ASSDRTGGINEKLF
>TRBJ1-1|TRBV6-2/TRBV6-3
ASSSPGRENTEAF
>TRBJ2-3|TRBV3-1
ASSLGTSGGAQDTQY
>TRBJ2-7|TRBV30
AWSVLGDSYEQY
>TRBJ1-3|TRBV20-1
SARDSSGNTIY
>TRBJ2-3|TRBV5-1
ASSLAPTGTDTQY
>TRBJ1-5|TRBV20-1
SAQSQWNQPQN
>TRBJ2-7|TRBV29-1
SVGTGEYEQY
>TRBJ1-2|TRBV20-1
SARDPGEGGANGYT
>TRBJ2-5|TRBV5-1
ASSLTSGVGETQY
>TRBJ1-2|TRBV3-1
ASSQVTADYGYT
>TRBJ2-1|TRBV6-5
ASSYSGTGTPDEQF
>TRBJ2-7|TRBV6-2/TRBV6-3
ASRRSSSLISYEQY
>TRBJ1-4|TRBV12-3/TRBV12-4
ASSFKGEKLF
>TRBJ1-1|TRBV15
ATTLDRGTFLGTEAF
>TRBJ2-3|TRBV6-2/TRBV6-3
ASSYLLAGGPEDTQY
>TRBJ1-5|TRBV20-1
SASAQGRSNQPQH
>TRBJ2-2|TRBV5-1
ASSGWDRRNTGELF
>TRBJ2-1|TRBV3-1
ASSQGGGGPYNEQF
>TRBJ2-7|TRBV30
AWSLWTGGPYEQY
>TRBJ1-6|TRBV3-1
ASSLADSPLH